Listed here are 8 T cell receptor beta chains from one sample, sequenced in a study of monozygotic twins with inflammatory bowel disease. For each CDR3 protein, TCRdb gives one entry from its re-call of the 5' RACE reads, without DNA. The table for this sample gives about 210,000 distinct CDR3 sequences. The material sequenced was blood. The source of these receptors is a human donor with ulcerative colitis or Crohn's disease, or a healthy co-twin of an affected twin (not recorded which).

This chain links TRBV4-1 with TRBJ1-2; TCRdb names TRBD1, which stays unverified in the absence of DNA. CDR3 length: 14 residues. Germline CDR1 and CDR2: MGHRA and YSYEKL. The CDR3 sequence is CASSPTGTAYGYTF.

The rearrangement uses TRBV4-1 and TRBJ2-7. The V gene's germline CDR1 is MGHRA and CDR2 YSYEKL. The CDR3 contains 15 residues. Here the CDR3 reads CASSQLPAASYEQYF.

V gene TRBV7-2 combines with J gene TRBJ2-7; the D gene TCRdb calls, TRBD1, cannot be checked with no DNA. The CDR3 runs to 14 residues. Germline V gene sequence: CDR1 SGHTA, CDR2 FQGNSA. CDR3 residues: CASSRGGTSYEQYF.

The chain is built from TRBV5-5 and TRBJ2-5. Germline CDR1 is SGHKS and CDR2 is YYEKEE (reference sequence). This CDR3 has 17 residues. CDR3 amino acids: CASSLALVGSRRETQYF.

CDR3 sequence reads: CSAREPGAWGTEAFF. V gene TRBV20-1 combines with J gene TRBJ1-1; the D call from TCRdb, TRBD1, cannot be confirmed without DNA. Germline CDR1 reads DFQATT; CDR2 reads SNEGSKA (reference sequence). The CDR3 consists of 15 residues.

The rearrangement links TRBV12-3 or TRBV12-4 to TRBJ1-5. This CDR3 is 15 amino acids long. The CDR3 sequence is CASSLEWGQNQPQHF.

The rearrangement links TRBV20-1 to TRBJ1-2; as DNA is missing, the TRBD1 call by TCRdb cannot be tested. CDR1 DFQATT and CDR2 SNEGSKA come from the germline V gene (reference sequence). The CDR3 is made up of 16 amino acids. The CDR3 reads CSAKAGGTGRNYGYTF.

This rearrangement joins TRBV6-1 to TRBJ1-6. The CDR3 is made up of 15 amino acids. The germline V gene has CDR1 MNHNS and CDR2 SASEGT. This CDR3 reads CAINPGGNTYSPLHF.